Following are 22 T cell receptor beta chains from one sample sequenced in a study of T-cell reconstitution after alpha-beta-depleted transplantation in children. Unique molecular identifiers were built into the TCRbeta library. TCRdb fed the PCR reads into MiXCR, producing one record per CDR3 protein. Altogether about 300,000 distinct CDR3 sequences are present, 9.5% to 13% being singletons, with the ten largest covering roughly 7.1%. The starting material was PBMCs, obtained before TCRalphabeta/CD19-depleted stem cell transplant. The receptors derive from a boy younger than two with acute myeloid leukemia, due to receive a stem cell transplant.

This clonotype was detected ten times or more. This chain joins TRBV5-6 and TRBJ2-5; D is ambiguous. The V gene's germline CDR1 is SGHDT and CDR2 YYEEEE. V lost 1 base to trimming and J lost 7 bases, with 14 bases between them. The CDR3 runs 14 residues. CDR3 region: CASSLRPTPRTQYF. Here the CDR3 DNA reads TGTGCCAGCAGCTTGCGGCCGACACCCAGGACCCAGTACTTC.

This clonotype was picked up many times. V usage is TRBV10-3 and J usage is TRBJ1-3; perhaps TRBD1 as D (5 bases). Trimming removed 1 base at V and 0 bases at J, with 13 bases between. This CDR3 region has 17 residues. Germline V gene lookup returns CDR1 ENHRY and CDR2 SYGVKD. CDR3 residues: CAISEWGRDFSGNTIYF. Here the CDR3 DNA reads TGTGCCATCAGTGAGTGGGGCCGTGACTTCTCTGGAAACACCATATATTTT.

This clonotype was detected many times. The J gene is TRBJ2-5, the V gene TRBV12-3 or TRBV12-4; D unresolved. The V end lost 3 bases, the J end lost 4 bases, and 12 bases lay between the germline ends. CDR3 size: 14 residues. CDR3 nucleotides: TGTGCCAGCAGTTTCCGCCCGTTGAGAGAGACCCAGTACTTC. Its translation: CASSFRPLRETQYF.

This clonotype was seen ten or more times. CDR3 in DNA: TGTGCCAGCAGAAGACAGTATGGGACTGAAGCTTTCTTT. Translating gives CASRRQYGTEAFF. The chain combines TRBV4-2 with TRBJ1-1; TRBD1 is a possible D gene (5 bases). Trimming shortened V by 6 bases and J by 5 bases, and 13 bases separated the two germline ends. CDR1 LGHNA and CDR2 YNFKEQ come from the germline V gene. The CDR3 consists of 13 residues.

In this sample, this clonotype turned up many times. CDR3 loop: CSSQGSGIAPEQFF. In nucleotides, the CDR3 is TGCAGCTCCCAAGGGAGTGGGATAGCCCCTGAGCAGTTCTTC. The chain recombines TRBV20-1 with TRBJ2-1; weak D call: TRBD2 (5 bases). Germline V lookup: CDR1 DFQATT, CDR2 SNEGSKA (reference sequence). The CDR3 is 14 residues long.

The sample holds many counts of this clonotype. The chain couples TRBV28 to TRBJ1-1, with 8 bases aligning to TRBD1. The CDR3 has 16 amino acids. CDR1 and CDR2 (germline): MDHEN, SYDVKM. The junction had 9 bases not matched to a gene; V was cut back by 3 bases and J by 3 bases. The CDR3 DNA reads as TGTGCCAGCAGTTTGACGCAGGGGGCAGGGGACACTGAAGCTTTCTTT. Protein product: CASSLTQGAGDTEAFF.

This clonotype was seen ten or more times. The chain is built from TRBV20-1 and TRBJ2-7; D possibly corresponds to TRBD1 (6 bases). Germline V gene sequence: CDR1 DFQATT, CDR2 SNEGSKA (reference sequence). The CDR3 loop spans 16 amino acids. Deletions cut 0 bases from V and 2 bases from J, with 17 bases between. CDR3 DNA: TGCAGTGCTAGAGATTACCCCAGGGGTAGGCCCTACGAGCAGTACTTC. Its translation is CSARDYPRGRPYEQYF.

There are a few counts of this clonotype. CDR3 protein: CASSQDQVTSGRADTQYF. CDR3 nucleotide sequence: TGTGCCAGCAGCCAAGATCAGGTGACTAGCGGGAGGGCAGATACGCAGTATTTT. The V and J genes are TRBV4-2 and TRBJ2-3, with 14 nucleotides matching TRBD2. Per the germline V gene, CDR1 is LGHNA and CDR2 is YNFKEQ. Trimming at V came to 0 bases and at J to 4 bases, leaving 6 bases not matched to a gene. This CDR3 is 18 amino acids long.

This clonotype was seen many times. The chain couples TRBV7-2 to TRBJ2-2; 10 positions match TRBD2. CDR1 SGHTA and CDR2 FQGNSA come from the germline V gene. V dropped 5 bases and J dropped 3; count of bases not matched to a gene: 6. There are 16 residues in the CDR3. The CDR3 bases are TGTGCCAGCAGCGCTCAACTAGCGGGATACACCGGGGAGCTGTTTTTT. Encoded protein: CASSAQLAGYTGELFF.

This clonotype has ten or more counts. The chain is built from TRBV5-1 and TRBJ1-4; D not resolved. This CDR3 is built from 15 residues. CDR1 is SGHRS and CDR2 is YFSETQ in the germline V gene. The V gene lost 0 bases and the J gene lost 0 bases, with 6 bases spanning the gap. This CDR3 is CASSLEAPTNEKLFF. The CDR3 DNA sequence: TGCGCCAGCAGCTTGGAAGCCCCAACTAATGAAAAACTGTTTTTT.

This clonotype was seen repeatedly, ten times or more. This chain connects TRBV4-2 to TRBJ2-5; the match to TRBD1 covers 12 bases. V gave up 1 base and J gave up 4 bases; unmatched junction bases: 4. This CDR3 region has 16 residues. Per germline, CDR1 LGHNA and CDR2 YNFKEQ. This chain's CDR3 is CASSQVGTGGLETQYF. DNA for the CDR3: TGTGCCAGCAGCCAAGTCGGGACAGGGGGCTTAGAGACCCAGTACTTC.

At least ten counts were recorded for this clonotype. The chain recombines TRBV5-1 with TRBJ2-7; perhaps TRBD1 as D (5 bases). The length of the CDR3 is 13 residues. Germline loops: CDR1 SGHRS, CDR2 YFSETQ. V lost 5 bases to trimming and J lost 2 bases, with 11 bases between them. The DNA for the CDR3 is TGCGCCAGCAGAACGCCAGGGACCTACGAGCAGTACTTC. It yields the protein CASRTPGTYEQYF.

Turning to this clonotype: This may be a read error, as it is one base from a much larger clone. V gene TRBV12-3 or TRBV12-4 combines with J gene TRBJ2-7; 7 positions match TRBD1. The CDR3 covers 14 residues. V dropped 5 bases and J dropped 8; count of bases not matched to a gene: 12. CDR3 DNA: TGTGCCAGCAGTCCCCCGGACAGGCCTTACAAGCAGTACTTC. Protein sequence: CASSPPDRPYKQYF.

The chain carries TRBV3-1 and TRBJ1-2, with 7 bases lining up with TRBD1. CDR1 is LGHDT and CDR2 is YNNKEL in the germline V gene (reference sequence). V trimming: 4 bases; J trimming: 4 bases; junction bases outside the gene matches: 3. The CDR3 is 13 amino acids. CDR3 loop: CASSLQGFYGYTF. In DNA form, the CDR3 reads TGTGCCAGCAGCCTACAGGGGTTCTATGGCTACACCTTC.

This clonotype was detected a few times. The genes are TRBV7-2 and TRBJ2-1, with 9 bases aligning to TRBD2. The CDR3 has 16 residues. Trimming cost V 1 base and J 4 bases; bases outside gene matches: 5. The germline V gene encodes CDR1 SGHTA and CDR2 FQGNSA. CDR3 nucleotide sequence: TGTGCCAGCAGCTTAGGGACTAGCGCTTTTTACAATGAGCAGTTCTTC. Translated, it gives CASSLGTSAFYNEQFF.

This clonotype was picked up many times. The V gene is TRBV5-1, the J gene TRBJ2-1, with 8 bases identical to TRBD2. This CDR3 comprises 14 residues. CDR1 is SGHRS, CDR2 YFSETQ, per germline. Losses at the gene ends were 0 bases for V and 9 bases for J; bases not matched to a gene: 5. In DNA form, the CDR3 reads TGCGCCAGCAGCTTGGTGCCCGCGGGAGGTGAGCAGTTCTTC. This encodes CASSLVPAGGEQFF.

This chain joins TRBV6-5 and TRBJ2-7; D possibly corresponds to TRBD1 (6 bases). The V and J ends lost 0 bases and 3 bases respectively, with 12 bases between them. The germline V gene encodes CDR1 MNHEY and CDR2 SVGAGI. This CDR3 region has 15 residues. The CDR3 region is CASSYSATGLYEQYF. The CDR3 coding sequence is TGTGCCAGCAGTTACTCGGCGACAGGCCTCTACGAGCAGTACTTC.

In its sample, this clonotype was seen many times. The CDR3 here is CSARAMQFF. The DNA for the CDR3 is TGCAGTGCTAGAGCTATGCAGTTCTTC. V gene TRBV20-1 combines with J gene TRBJ2-1; no definite D call. The CDR3 has 9 residues. V lost 1 base, J lost 12 bases, and 4 bases lay in between. Germline assignment: CDR1 DFQATT and CDR2 SNEGSKA (reference sequence).

This clonotype was seen more than once but under ten times. V gene TRBV12-3 or TRBV12-4 combines with J gene TRBJ1-5; 8 positions agree with TRBD1. The length of the CDR3 is 17 residues. V lost 3 bases to trimming and J lost 6 bases; unmatched junction nucleotides: 13. The CDR3 loop reads CASSFMGQEGPFQPQHF. The CDR3, as DNA: TGTGCCAGCAGTTTTATGGGACAGGAGGGGCCTTTTCAGCCCCAGCATTTT.

This clonotype was seen repeatedly, ten times or more. The rearrangement uses TRBV12-5 and TRBJ2-1; 14 nucleotides line up with TRBD2. CDR3 length: 14 residues. Germline-derived CDR1 and CDR2 are LGHNT and FRNRAP. With V trimmed by 5 bases and J by 9 bases, 3 bases remained unmatched. This chain's CDR3 is CASGEGLAGVEQFF. For the CDR3, the DNA is TGTGCTAGTGGTGAGGGACTAGCGGGAGTTGAGCAGTTCTTC.

This clonotype was found many times. The CDR3 DNA is TGTGCCAGCAGCTTCCGGGACTTACTACCCAATGAGCAGTTCTTC. Translating gives CASSFRDLLPNEQFF. The J gene is TRBJ2-1, the V gene TRBV7-2; D possibly corresponds to TRBD2 (6 bases). CDR1 and CDR2 from the germline V gene are SGHTA and FQGNSA. Trimming removed 3 bases at V and 6 bases at J, with 15 bases between. The CDR3 totals 15 residues.

The J gene is TRBJ1-2, the V gene TRBV6-1, with a tentative D call TRBD1 (5 bases). V lost 4 bases and J 8 bases, leaving 11 bases between the germline ends. CDR1 MNHNS and CDR2 SASEGT come from the germline V gene. The CDR3 is 12 amino acids. The CDR3 loop is CASSAAGKGYTF. In nucleotides, the CDR3 is TGTGCCAGCAGTGCGGCAGGGAAAGGCTACACCTTC.